The rows below give T cell receptor beta chains drawn from one sample of a study of blood T cell repertoires in COVID-19. Only in-frame clones appear in the TCRdb table, and some are missing; sequencing was by immunoSEQ multiplex PCR. Counted here are about 220,000 clones, around 80% occurring once; the ten biggest clones make up roughly 5.3%. The sample taken for sequencing was peripheral blood. These receptor sequences come from a woman aged 60-70 years who had recovered from COVID-19. The CDR3 runs from the conserved cysteine through the conserved F or W. The D gene is left open where the match is weak. Rows may omit the clone size; those that give it use once, few, many or a size class.

D gene: TRBD2; clone size: NA; V gene: TRBV7-9; J gene: TRBJ2-5; CDR3 DNA: TGTGCCAGCAGCTCCCCGAGACTAGCGGGGGTGGAGACCCAGTACTTC; CDR3 protein: CASSSPRLAGVETQYF
D gene: TRBD2; clone size: few; V gene: TRBV30; J gene: TRBJ2-2; CDR3 DNA: TGTGCCTGGACCCTAAGATCGGGACTAGCGGGAAACACCGGGGAGCTGTTTTTT; CDR3 protein: CAWTLRSGLAGNTGELFF
D gene: NA; clone size: NA; V gene: TRBV30; J gene: TRBJ1-5; CDR3 DNA: TGTGCCTGGAGTCACAGGGGCAATCAGCCCCAGCATTTT; CDR3 protein: CAWSHRGNQPQHF
D gene: TRBD1; clone size: NA; V gene: TRBV20-1; J gene: TRBJ2-7; CDR3 DNA: TGCAGTGCTAGGGGACAGGGGAGGCAGTACTTC; CDR3 protein: CSARGQGRQYF
D gene: NA; clone size: NA; V gene: TRBV30; J gene: TRBJ1-2; CDR3 DNA: TGTGCCTGGAGCGTGCCCCCCTACTTCGCTGGCTACACCTTC; CDR3 protein: CAWSVPPYFAGYTF
D gene: NA; clone size: NA; V gene: TRBV3-1/TRBV3-2; J gene: TRBJ2-7; CDR3 DNA: TGTGCCAGCAGCCAAGACAGGGTCTACGAGCAGTACTTC; CDR3 protein: CASSQDRVYEQYF
D gene: NA; clone size: NA; V gene: TRBV6-5; J gene: TRBJ2-1; CDR3 DNA: TGTGCCAGCAGTTACTCGACTTTCGGCGATGAGCAGTTCTTC; CDR3 protein: CASSYSTFGDEQFF
D gene: NA; clone size: NA; V gene: TRBV27; J gene: TRBJ1-5; CDR3 DNA: TGTGCCAGCGACCGGCAGGGGCATAGCAATCAGCCCCAGCATTTT; CDR3 protein: CASDRQGHSNQPQHF
D gene: NA; clone size: NA; V gene: TRBV12-3/TRBV12-4; J gene: TRBJ2-7; CDR3 DNA: TGTGCCAGCAAACGGGACACCCACGAGCAGTACTTC; CDR3 protein: CASKRDTHEQYF
D gene: NA; clone size: NA; V gene: TRBV11-2; J gene: TRBJ2-5; CDR3 DNA: TGTGCCAGCACCGGCTTAGGGGCGGGGGCACAAGAGACCCAGTACTTC; CDR3 protein: CASTGLGAGAQETQYF
D gene: NA; clone size: NA; V gene: TRBV5-4; J gene: TRBJ1-5; CDR3 DNA: TGTGCCAGCAGTCTGGGAGGGGGAAGAAATCAGCCCCAGCATTTT; CDR3 protein: CASSLGGGRNQPQHF
D gene: TRBD1; clone size: NA; V gene: TRBV5-6; J gene: TRBJ2-7; CDR3 DNA: TGTGCCAGCAGCTTGGCCTGGGACAGGAGCTCCTACGAGCAGTACTTC; CDR3 protein: CASSLAWDRSSYEQYF
D gene: TRBD1; clone size: once; V gene: TRBV19; J gene: TRBJ2-3; CDR3 DNA: TGTGCCAGTACTGGACAGGGAATTAGCACAGATACGCAGTATTTT; CDR3 protein: CASTGQGISTDTQYF
D gene: NA; clone size: NA; V gene: TRBV2; J gene: TRBJ1-1; CDR3 DNA: TGTGCCAGCAGTGCCAGGGGTCAGGACACTGAAGCTTTCTTT; CDR3 protein: CASSARGQDTEAFF
D gene: TRBD2; clone size: NA; V gene: TRBV5-4; J gene: TRBJ2-5; CDR3 DNA: TGTGCCAGCAGCAGAGCGGGGGCGATCCAAGAGACCCAGTACTTC; CDR3 protein: CASSRAGAIQETQYF
D gene: NA; clone size: few; V gene: TRBV3-1/TRBV3-2; J gene: TRBJ1-5; CDR3 DNA: TGTGCCAGCAGCCAGGGTCCAGGTAATAGCAATCAGCCCCAGCATTTT; CDR3 protein: CASSQGPGNSNQPQHF
D gene: TRBD2; clone size: NA; V gene: TRBV5-1; J gene: TRBJ2-5; CDR3 DNA: TGCGCCAGCAGCTTGGGGACTAGCGGGGGGAACCAAGAGACCCAGTACTTC; CDR3 protein: CASSLGTSGGNQETQYF
D gene: NA; clone size: NA; V gene: TRBV5-6; J gene: TRBJ1-3; CDR3 DNA: TGTGCCAGCAGCTTGGCCAGGGCGGCTGGAAACACCATATATTTT; CDR3 protein: CASSLARAAGNTIYF
D gene: TRBD1; clone size: NA; V gene: TRBV5-1; J gene: TRBJ1-2; CDR3 DNA: TGCGCCAGCAGCGGCCGGACAGGGGATGGAGGCTACACCTTC; CDR3 protein: CASSGRTGDGGYTF
D gene: TRBD1; clone size: few; V gene: TRBV7-2; J gene: TRBJ1-5; CDR3 DNA: TGTGCCAGCAGCTCGACAGGGGGCAATCAGCCCCAGCATTTT; CDR3 protein: CASSSTGGNQPQHF
D gene: TRBD2; clone size: once; V gene: TRBV11-2; J gene: TRBJ2-1; CDR3 DNA: TGTGCCAGCTCTGCGGGGGGGCTAGAGCAGTTCTTC; CDR3 protein: CASSAGGLEQFF
D gene: TRBD1; clone size: NA; V gene: TRBV16; J gene: TRBJ1-2; CDR3 DNA: TGTGCCAGCAGCCGCGGACAGGGGTCCTCCTATGGCTACACCTTC; CDR3 protein: CASSRGQGSSYGYTF
D gene: NA; clone size: NA; V gene: TRBV5-1; J gene: TRBJ2-7; CDR3 DNA: TGCGCCAGCAGCTTCAGTCCAGGGGCCAGCGACGAGCAGTACTTC; CDR3 protein: CASSFSPGASDEQYF
D gene: NA; clone size: NA; V gene: TRBV7-3; J gene: TRBJ2-1; CDR3 DNA: TGTGCCAGCAGCCCACAGGGCGGGCTATATGTCGATGAGCAGTTCTTC; CDR3 protein: CASSPQGGLYVDEQFF
D gene: TRBD1; clone size: NA; V gene: TRBV5-4; J gene: TRBJ2-7; CDR3 DNA: TGTGCCAGCAGCTCCTTACCGGGACAGGGGGAAAAGGGCTACGAGCAGTACTTC; CDR3 protein: CASSSLPGQGEKGYEQYF
D gene: NA; clone size: NA; V gene: TRBV4-1; J gene: TRBJ2-5; CDR3 DNA: TGCGCCAGCAGCCGCGGACAAGACCAAGAGACCCAGTACTTC; CDR3 protein: CASSRGQDQETQYF
D gene: TRBD2; clone size: few; V gene: TRBV6-5; J gene: TRBJ2-1; CDR3 DNA: TGTGCCAGCAGTTGGAATAGCGGGGGGTTCGATGAGCAGTTCTTC; CDR3 protein: CASSWNSGGFDEQFF
D gene: NA; clone size: NA; V gene: TRBV18; J gene: TRBJ1-3; CDR3 DNA: TGTGCCAGCTCAGCCGACAGGTACTCTGGAAACACCATATATTTT; CDR3 protein: CASSADRYSGNTIYF
D gene: TRBD1; clone size: NA; V gene: TRBV11-2; J gene: TRBJ1-3; CDR3 DNA: TGTACCAGCAAAAAACAGGGGGCTCCTGGAAACACCATATATTTT; CDR3 protein: CTSKKQGAPGNTIYF
D gene: NA; clone size: NA; V gene: TRBV7-9; J gene: TRBJ1-5; CDR3 DNA: TGTGCCAGCAGCTTAGCGCCGGGAGGGGATAGCAATCAGCCCCAGCATTTT; CDR3 protein: CASSLAPGGDSNQPQHF
D gene: NA; clone size: NA; V gene: TRBV5-1; J gene: TRBJ1-4; CDR3 DNA: TGCGCCAGCAGCTGGGCGGACAGCTTGAATGAAAAACTGTTTTTT; CDR3 protein: CASSWADSLNEKLFF
D gene: NA; clone size: NA; V gene: TRBV9; J gene: TRBJ2-2; CDR3 DNA: TGTGCCAGCAGCGTAGTTGCGGGTTATACCGGGGAGCTGTTTTTT; CDR3 protein: CASSVVAGYTGELFF
D gene: TRBD1; clone size: NA; V gene: TRBV19; J gene: TRBJ1-1; CDR3 DNA: TGTGCCAGTACCTGGACAGGGGGCTGGACTGAAGCTTTCTTT; CDR3 protein: CASTWTGGWTEAFF
D gene: NA; clone size: NA; V gene: TRBV7-3; J gene: TRBJ2-5; CDR3 DNA: TGTGCCAGCAGCTTAATTGGGGCAGAAGGAGAGACCCAGTACTTC; CDR3 protein: CASSLIGAEGETQYF
D gene: NA; clone size: NA; V gene: TRBV19; J gene: TRBJ1-5; CDR3 DNA: TGTGCCAGTAGTGAGTCAGGGGCCCTCAATCAGCCCCAGCATTTT; CDR3 protein: CASSESGALNQPQHF
D gene: TRBD1; clone size: NA; V gene: TRBV19; J gene: TRBJ1-6; CDR3 DNA: TGTGCCAGTAGACGAACCGGGACAGGGGATAATTCACCCCTCCACTTT; CDR3 protein: CASRRTGTGDNSPLHF
D gene: TRBD2; clone size: NA; V gene: TRBV7-6; J gene: TRBJ2-2; CDR3 DNA: TGTGCCAGCAGCGCCACGGGACTAGGGTATACCGGGGAGCTGTTTTTT; CDR3 protein: CASSATGLGYTGELFF
D gene: TRBD1; clone size: NA; V gene: TRBV7-2; J gene: TRBJ1-4; CDR3 DNA: TGTGCCAGCAGCGCACAGGGGGGTGTCGAAAAACTGTTTTTT; CDR3 protein: CASSAQGGVEKLFF
D gene: NA; clone size: NA; V gene: TRBV7-3; J gene: TRBJ2-3; CDR3 DNA: TGTGCCAGCAGCTTAACGGGGGCCCCCACAGATACGCAGTATTTT; CDR3 protein: CASSLTGAPTDTQYF
D gene: NA; clone size: NA; V gene: TRBV11-2; J gene: TRBJ2-1; CDR3 DNA: TGTGCCAGCAGCCACACTTCCGGCCAGGGAAATGAGCAGTTCTTC; CDR3 protein: CASSHTSGQGNEQFF
D gene: NA; clone size: NA; V gene: TRBV5-5; J gene: TRBJ2-7; CDR3 DNA: TGTGCCAGCAGCCTTTTATACCTAAGCTCCTACGAGCAGTACTTC; CDR3 protein: CASSLLYLSSYEQYF
D gene: TRBD2; clone size: NA; V gene: TRBV2; J gene: TRBJ2-2; CDR3 DNA: TGTGCCAACTCCCTCCGGGCGGGGGGGCCCGGGGAGCTGTTTTTT; CDR3 protein: CANSLRAGGPGELFF
D gene: NA; clone size: NA; V gene: TRBV19; J gene: TRBJ2-4; CDR3 DNA: TGTGCCAGTAGTATAGAGGGGGCTGGGTTATCCCTTACAAACATTCAGTACTTC; CDR3 protein: CASSIEGAGLSLTNIQYF